These 5 T cell receptor beta chains came from one sample sequenced in a study of blood T cell repertoires in COVID-19. The table came from immunoSEQ multiplex PCR; TCRdb's copy has only in-frame clones and leaves some out. The data hold about 240,000 clones, with roughly four fifths observed a single time. Sequencing was done on a sample of peripheral blood. These receptors all come from a woman of 80 years or more with COVID-19, enrolled during active disease.

The chain joins TRBV3-1 (or the pseudogene TRBV3-2) to TRBJ1-2, with TRBD1 matching 7 bases. The CDR3 totals 16 residues. J gave up 6 bases and V 4 bases, and 14 bases lay outside the gene matches. Germline V lookup: CDR1 LGHDT, CDR2 YNNKEL (reference sequence). CDR3 amino acids: CASSPQQGVRNNGYTF. The CDR3 region has the DNA TGTGCCAGCAGCCCTCAGCAGGGGGTGAGGAATAATGGCTACACCTTC.

The chain couples TRBV7-2 to TRBJ1-1, with 7 bases identical to TRBD1. CDR1 SGHTA and CDR2 FQGNSA come from the germline V gene. V shed 2 bases, J shed 1 base, and the junction held 4 bases outside the gene matches. CDR3 length: 15 residues. The CDR3 loop reads CASSLRGQPNTEAFF. Written as DNA, the CDR3 is TGTGCCAGCAGCTTAAGGGGACAGCCGAACACTGAAGCTTTCTTT.

The chain recombines TRBV12-3 or TRBV12-4 with TRBJ1-2, with 10 bases that match TRBD1. The CDR3 length is 12 residues. V shed 5 bases, J shed 8 bases, and the junction held 2 bases outside the gene matches. The CDR3 sequence is CASSGTGVGYTF. Written as DNA, the CDR3 is TGTGCCAGCAGTGGGACAGGGGTCGGCTACACCTTC.

This clone showed up just once. At one end, the junction sequence differs from germline, possibly due to a read error. CDR3 sequence: CASSLGSGRAAEQYF. In DNA form, the CDR3 reads TGTGCTAGCAGCTTAGGTAGCGGGAGGGCCGCCGAGCAGTACTTC. The V gene is TRBV7-7, the J gene TRBJ2-7; 11 positions agree with TRBD2. The CDR3 length is 15 residues. Germline assignment: CDR1 SSHAT and CDR2 FNYEAQ (reference sequence). The full variable domain, rest sourced from reference TRBV7-7 and TRBJ2-7, is GAGVSQSPRYKVTKRGQDVTLRCDPISSHATLYWYQQALGQGPEFLTYFNYEAQPDKSGLPSDRFSAERPEGSISTLTIQRTEQRDSAMYRCASSLGSGRAAEQYFGPGTRLTVT.

The rearrangement links TRBV5-1 to TRBJ1-2, with 8 bases identical to TRBD1. Germline loops: CDR1 SGHRS, CDR2 YFSETQ. The length of the CDR3 is 15 residues. After removal of 4 bases from V and 0 bases from J, the junction contained 5 bases not matched to a gene. Here the CDR3 DNA reads TGCGCCAGCAGCAACCGACAGGGGACTAACTATGGCTACACCTTC. It encodes CASSNRQGTNYGYTF. Combining the CDR3 with reference TRBV5-1 and TRBJ1-2 gives the whole variable domain KAGVTQTPRYLIKTRGQQVTLSCSPISGHRSVSWYQQTPGQGLQFLFEYFSETQRNKGNFPGRFSGRQFSNSRSEMNVSTLELGDSALYLCASSNRQGTNYGYTFGSGTRLTVV.